This passage covers 8 T cell receptor beta chains from one sample sequenced in a study of cytomegalovirus exposure and HLA in healthy donors. In the PCR, 60 Vbeta and 13 Jbeta primers were used. The table came from immunoSEQ multiplex PCR; TCRdb's copy has only in-frame clones and leaves some out. The sample lists fewer than 200,000 clones, more than 60% occurring once. The sample consisted of PBMCs. These receptors all come from a human donor in good health.

The chain joins TRBV5-1 to TRBJ1-1; tentative D call: TRBD1 (5 bases). The V end lost 3 bases, the J end lost 5 bases, and 17 bases lay between the germline ends. The CDR3 is 15 amino acids. The germline CDR1 and CDR2 sequences are SGHRS and YFSETQ. The CDR3 DNA follows: TGCGCCAGCAGCTCGGGACTACTCTCGGGAACTGAAGCTTTCTTT. It yields the protein CASSSGLLSGTEAFF.

This chain links TRBV6-5 with TRBJ2-1, with 12 nucleotides matching TRBD2. The junction had 6 bases not matched to a gene; V was cut back by 4 bases and J by 5 bases. Germline lookup yields CDR1 MNHEY and CDR2 SVGAGI. This CDR3 comprises 16 residues. Written as DNA, the CDR3 is TGTGCCAGCAGTTTCAGACTAGCGGGGGAGAACAATGAGCAGTTCTTC. Protein: CASSFRLAGENNEQFF.

This clone was counted only a few times. The chain employs TRBV19 and TRBJ1-5; weak D call: TRBD1 (5 bases). Trimming cost V 6 bases and J 2 bases, with 14 bases left between them. The germline V gene has CDR1 LNHDA and CDR2 SQIVND (reference sequence). This CDR3 spans 15 amino acids. As DNA, the CDR3 is TGTGCCAGTAGCCAAGGGACTTACGGCAATCAGCCCCAGCATTTT. Its translation is CASSQGTYGNQPQHF.

V gene TRBV10-3 combines with J gene TRBJ1-1, with a weak D call TRBD1 (5 bases). The V end lost 8 bases, the J end lost 5 bases, and 15 bases lay between the germline ends. This CDR3 has 13 amino acids. CDR1 is ENHRY and CDR2 is SYGVKD in the germline V gene. The CDR3, as DNA: TGTGCCATCGCGCTGGGAAAGGGGACTGAAGCTTTCTTT. Amino acids: CAIALGKGTEAFF.

V and J are TRBV4-1 and TRBJ1-5; D unresolved. V lost 3 bases, J lost 0 bases, and 6 bases lay in between. This CDR3 spans 14 amino acids. CDR1 is MGHRA, CDR2 YSYEKL, per germline. Here the CDR3 DNA reads TGCGCCAGCAGCCATCCATCTAGCAATCAGCCCCAGCATTTT. Protein product: CASSHPSSNQPQHF.

The V call is TRBV5-4, the J call TRBJ2-5, with D perhaps matching TRBD1 (6 bases). This CDR3 comprises 16 residues. V was clipped by 0 bases and J by 0 bases, with 12 bases between them. Per the germline V gene, CDR1 is SGHNT and CDR2 is YYREEE (reference sequence). The CDR3 bases are TGTGCCAGCAGCTTGGGGGGGCAGGCGTACCAAGAGACCCAGTACTTC. This codes for CASSLGGQAYQETQYF.

This clone was observed a handful of times. The chain has TRBV11-1 and TRBJ1-1; D is unclear. V was pared by 2 bases and J by 0 bases, with 10 bases between. The CDR3 covers 15 residues. Germline V gene sequence: CDR1 SGHAT, CDR2 FQDESV (reference sequence). The chain's CDR3 is CASSLRTVMNTEAFF. The DNA for the CDR3 is TGTGCCAGCAGCTTAAGAACGGTCATGAACACTGAAGCTTTCTTT.

The V call is TRBV15, the J call TRBJ1-4, with 7 bases that match TRBD1. V was clipped by 4 bases and J by 5 bases; unmatched bases: 7. Germline V lookup: CDR1 LNHNV, CDR2 YYDKDF (reference sequence). This CDR3 is 15 amino acids long. For the CDR3, the DNA is TGTGCCACCAGCACCTGGACAGGCTCAAATGAAAAACTGTTTTTT. Protein: CATSTWTGSNEKLFF.